The 29 T cell receptor beta chains in this list originate from one sample, sequenced in a study of blood T cell repertoires in COVID-19. The assay was immunoSEQ multiplex PCR, and TCRdb's table has in-frame clones only and misses some. The table shows a few hundred thousand clones, with nearly 90% occurring only once. The sample comprised peripheral blood. Receptor source: a woman between 25 and 40 years old with COVID-19, enrolled during active disease.

The chain uses TRBV15 and TRBJ1-5; D not certain. The V end lost 0 bases, the J end lost 7 bases, and 10 bases lay between the germline ends. The length of the CDR3 is 14 residues. Per germline, CDR1 LNHNV and CDR2 YYDKDF (reference sequence). CDR3 DNA: TGTGCCACCAGCAGAGAGGCAGGCACGCAGCCCCAGCATTTT. This codes for CATSREAGTQPQHF.

The gene calls are TRBV7-9 and TRBJ1-2; D remains ambiguous. The V gene lost 1 base and the J gene lost 7 bases, with 7 bases spanning the gap. This CDR3 spans 12 amino acids. From germline, CDR1 is SEHNR and CDR2 FQNEAQ (reference sequence). CDR3 amino acids: CASSLGRSGYTF. The CDR3 DNA follows: TGTGCCAGCAGCTTAGGGAGAAGTGGCTACACCTTC.

V gene TRBV27 combines with J gene TRBJ2-5; possibly TRBD2 for D (6 bases). The ends were cut back, 8 bases at V and 0 bases at J, with 10 bases in the middle. This CDR3 has 13 amino acids. The germline V gene has CDR1 MNHEY and CDR2 SMNVEV (reference sequence). CDR3 sequence (DNA): TGTGCCAGCCGCCGGGGGAACCAAGAGACCCAGTACTTC. This codes for CASRRGNQETQYF.

The chain combines TRBV18 with TRBJ2-2, with a weak D call TRBD2 (6 bases). The CDR3 spans 18 residues. Germline CDR1 is KGHSH and CDR2 is LQKENI. Trimming removed 3 bases at V and 0 bases at J, with 17 bases between. The CDR3 is CASSPIFQAGPNTGELFF. The CDR3 region has the DNA TGTGCCAGCTCACCGATCTTCCAGGCGGGACCGAACACCGGGGAGCTGTTTTTT.

This chain connects TRBV5-8 to TRBJ1-1, with 8 bases that match TRBD1. The CDR3 extends over 14 amino acids. CDR1 SGHTS and CDR2 YDEGEE come from the germline V gene. With 5 bases clipped from V and 3 bases from J, the junction kept 6 bases outside the gene matches. As DNA, the CDR3 is TGTGCCAGCAGGTTGACAGGGGCGGACACTGAAGCTTTCTTT. Its protein product is CASRLTGADTEAFF.

V and J are TRBV4-3 and TRBJ2-2, with a weak D call TRBD2 (5 bases). The CDR3 is 21 amino acids. V gave up 0 bases and J gave up 6 bases, with 29 bases separating them. Germline V lookup: CDR1 LGHNA, CDR2 YSLEER. This chain's CDR3 is CASSQDEVASAARTKAGELFF. The CDR3 nucleotides read TGCGCCAGCAGCCAAGATGAAGTAGCGTCGGCGGCCCGAACTAAGGCCGGGGAGCTGTTTTTT.

This chain links TRBV6-4 with TRBJ1-1, with D possibly matching TRBD1 (5 bases). Trimming removed 5 bases from V and 1 base from J, with 11 bases in between. Germline-derived CDR1 and CDR2 are MRHNA and SNTAGT. The CDR3 sequence is 14 residues long. The CDR3 DNA follows: TGTGCCAGCAGTAAACAGGTGGGGAACACTGAAGCTTTCTTT. This gives the protein CASSKQVGNTEAFF.

V gene TRBV4-2 combines with J gene TRBJ2-1; 7 nucleotides line up with TRBD2. V was pared by 5 bases and J by 2 bases, with 9 bases of the junction left unmatched. Germline V gene data show CDR1 as LGHNA and CDR2 as YNFKEQ. CDR3 size: 16 residues. CDR3: CASSSDGTNPYNEQFF. In nucleotides, the CDR3 is TGTGCCAGCAGCTCTGACGGGACTAACCCCTACAATGAGCAGTTCTTC.

V is TRBV6-5 and J is TRBJ1-2, with D tentatively TRBD1 (6 bases). Per germline, CDR1 MNHEY and CDR2 SVGAGI. The CDR3 covers 13 residues. The germline V and J ends were trimmed by 4 bases and 11 bases, with 17 bases remaining between them. This CDR3 is CASSSGATRRYTF. DNA of the CDR3: TGTGCCAGCAGTTCAGGGGCCACCCGTAGGTACACCTTC.

J is TRBJ1-2 and V is TRBV28, with TRBD1 identical over 7 bases. V shed 6 bases, J shed 3 bases, and the junction held 10 bases outside the gene matches. This CDR3 has 15 amino acids. CDR1 MDHEN and CDR2 SYDVKM come from the germline V gene. The CDR3, as DNA: TGTGCCAGCAGCCCCAGGGACAGCGTTTACTATGGCTACACCTTC. This encodes CASSPRDSVYYGYTF.

The chain employs TRBV30 and TRBJ1-1; weak D call: TRBD1 (5 bases). V was pared by 3 bases and J by 6 bases, with 14 bases between. The V gene's germline CDR1 is GTSNPN and CDR2 SVGIG (reference sequence). CDR3 length: 13 residues. The CDR3 region is CAWRGRGEAEAFF. DNA for the CDR3: TGTGCCTGGAGGGGGCGGGGGGAGGCTGAAGCTTTCTTT.

The chain recombines TRBV10-3 with TRBJ1-6; 10 positions match TRBD1. The junction had 5 bases not matched to a gene; V was cut back by 5 bases and J by 7 bases. This CDR3 is built from 15 residues. Germline V gene sequence: CDR1 ENHRY, CDR2 SYGVKD. The CDR3, as DNA: TGTGCCATCAGTTACTCGGGACAGGGGAATTCACCCCTCCACTTT. It specifies CAISYSGQGNSPLHF.

The rearrangement joins TRBV18 to TRBJ2-5; perhaps TRBD1 as D (5 bases). The CDR3 is 14 residues long. V shed 3 bases and J shed 1 base, with 9 bases lying between them. The germline V gene has CDR1 KGHSH and CDR2 LQKENI. The chain's CDR3 is CASSPRTLQETQYF. For the CDR3, the DNA is TGTGCCAGCTCACCTCGGACACTCCAAGAGACCCAGTACTTC.

In DNA, the CDR3 is TGCGCCAGCAGCCGCGGAGAACAGGGGGCAAACACCATATATTTT. Its translation is CASSRGEQGANTIYF. This rearrangement joins TRBV4-1 to TRBJ1-3; TRBD1 matches at 9 bases. This CDR3 is built from 15 residues. From germline, CDR1 is MGHRA and CDR2 YSYEKL. Trimming cost V 4 bases and J 6 bases; bases outside gene matches: 7.

Remarks on this clone: Other DNA sequences from this sample encode an identical CDR3 as well. This chain uses TRBV7-9 with TRBJ2-1; 8 nucleotides align to TRBD1. The CDR3 is 14 amino acids. Germline CDR1 SEHNR, CDR2 FQNEAQ (reference sequence). J lost 7 bases, V lost 2 bases, and 4 bases had no gene match. The CDR3 DNA reads as TGTGCCAGCAGCTTATCGACAGGGGATAATGAGCAGTTCTTC. Encoded protein: CASSLSTGDNEQFF.

J is TRBJ2-5 and V is TRBV7-9; D is ambiguous. CDR3 length: 14 amino acids. With 4 bases removed from V and 5 bases from J, the gap between germline ends came to 14 bases. Germline V gene data show CDR1 as SEHNR and CDR2 as FQNEAQ (reference sequence). The CDR3 nucleotides read TGTGCCAGCAGCTCCCCCCCAAGAGCGGAGACCCAGTACTTC. Amino acid sequence: CASSSPPRAETQYF.

V gene TRBV28 combines with J gene TRBJ1-2; D is possibly TRBD1 (6 bases). This CDR3 has 14 amino acids. The germline V gene has CDR1 MDHEN and CDR2 SYDVKM. V lost 7 bases, J lost 3 bases, and 15 bases lay in between. The DNA of the CDR3 is TGTGCCAGCAATCGTGCAGGGGCATACTATGGCTACACCTTC. Its translation is CASNRAGAYYGYTF.

This chain connects TRBV19 to TRBJ1-2, with D possibly TRBD1 on 6 matching bases. Germline CDR1 is LNHDA and CDR2 is SQIVND (reference sequence). The CDR3 runs 15 residues. V lost 7 bases to trimming and J lost 5 bases, with 20 bases between them. CDR3 coding DNA: TGTGCCAGTATAGGGGAGACAGGCGGATATTATGGCTACACCTTC. This translates into CASIGETGGYYGYTF. The full variable domain, completed using reference TRBV19 and TRBJ1-2, is DGGITQSPKYLFRKEGQNVTLSCEQNLNHDAMYWYRQDPGQGLRLIYYSQIVNDFQKGDIAEGYSVSREKKESFPLTVTSAQKNPTAFYLCASIGETGGYYGYTFGSGTRLTVV.

V and J are TRBV10-3 and TRBJ1-5; 9 positions agree with TRBD1. V trimming: 11 bases; J trimming: 3 bases; junction bases outside the gene matches: 11. From germline, CDR1 is ENHRY and CDR2 SYGVKD. The CDR3 has 15 residues. The CDR3 nucleotides read TGTGCCTCCATCGGGACAGGGAAGCTCAATCAGCCCCAGCATTTT. This translates into CASIGTGKLNQPQHF.

The CDR3 spells CASSPRNTEAFF. For the CDR3, the DNA is TGTGCCAGCAGCCCCCGTAACACTGAAGCTTTCTTT. The chain links TRBV9 to TRBJ1-1; D uncertain. Trimming stripped 4 bases from V and 2 bases from J, with 6 bases between. Germline values: CDR1 SGDLS, CDR2 YYNGEE. The CDR3 runs to 12 residues.

This clone turned up a few times. This chain joins TRBV2 and TRBJ1-1, with TRBD1 matching over 7 bases. Unmatched junction bases numbered 12, after V lost 6 bases and J lost 5 bases. There are 15 residues in the CDR3. Germline CDR1 reads SNHLY; CDR2 reads FYNNEI. CDR3: CASRAFSGGGTEAFF. The CDR3 DNA is TGTGCCAGCAGGGCATTCTCAGGGGGAGGAACTGAAGCTTTCTTT.

The gene calls are TRBV18 and TRBJ1-6; D is unresolved. From germline, CDR1 is KGHSH and CDR2 LQKENI. The CDR3 totals 16 residues. The ends were cut back, 5 bases at V and 0 bases at J, with 11 bases in the middle. The CDR3 is CASSAFGGSYNSPLHF. For the CDR3, the DNA is TGTGCCAGCTCAGCATTCGGAGGCTCCTATAATTCACCCCTCCACTTT.

This chain links TRBV7-9 with TRBJ2-1; D gene ambiguous. Germline V gene sequence: CDR1 SEHNR, CDR2 FQNEAQ (reference sequence). This CDR3 is built from 11 residues. V was cut by 5 bases and J by 5 bases, with 4 bases left in between. DNA of the CDR3: TGTGCCAGCAGCCGAGACAATGAGCAGTTCTTC. Amino acid sequence: CASSRDNEQFF.

CDR3 nucleotides: TGTGCCATCAGTGAATCAGGGTTGAATCAGCCCCAGCATTTT. Translating gives CAISESGLNQPQHF. The rearrangement links TRBV10-3 to TRBJ1-5; TRBD1 is a possible D gene (5 bases). The germline CDR1 and CDR2 sequences are ENHRY and SYGVKD. CDR3 length: 14 amino acids. Trimming removed 3 bases at V and 4 bases at J, with 10 bases between.

This chain links TRBV6-5 with TRBJ1-1; no reliable D call. Trimming left V 6 bases short and J 5 bases short, with 7 bases between. CDR1 MNHEY and CDR2 SVGAGI come from the germline V gene. The CDR3 spans 11 residues. CDR3 loop: CASRQATEAFF. CDR3 DNA sequence: TGTGCCAGCAGGCAGGCGACTGAAGCTTTCTTT.

The genes are TRBV19 and TRBJ2-5, with 7 bases fitting TRBD1. V was pared by 9 bases and J by 3 bases, with 31 bases of the junction left unmatched. The CDR3 loop spans 21 amino acids. Looked up from germline, CDR1 is LNHDA and CDR2 is SQIVND (reference sequence). The CDR3: CARLSNWGDRALFPPKETQYF. CDR3 DNA sequence: TGTGCCAGATTATCGAACTGGGGAGACAGGGCTTTGTTCCCCCCGAAAGAGACCCAGTACTTC.

The rearrangement links TRBV6-5 to TRBJ1-5, with D unresolved. The CDR3 extends over 15 amino acids. Germline V gene sequence: CDR1 MNHEY, CDR2 SVGAGI. The V gene lost 7 bases and the J gene lost 6 bases, with 19 bases spanning the gap. The CDR3, as DNA: TGTGCCAGCATCCAGAGGGCCAGGCAAAGTCAGCCCCAGCATTTT. This translates into CASIQRARQSQPQHF.

The V gene is TRBV19, the J gene TRBJ2-5, with TRBD1 matching over 10 bases. The trim removed 6 bases at V and 4 bases at J, leaving 5 bases unmatched. Germline CDR1 reads LNHDA; CDR2 reads SQIVND (reference sequence). This CDR3 has 14 residues. This CDR3 is CASRDRGRRETQYF. As DNA, the CDR3 is TGTGCCAGTAGAGACAGGGGGCGCCGAGAGACCCAGTACTTC. The entire variable domain, with the rest obtained from reference TRBV19 and TRBJ2-5, is as follows: DGGITQSPKYLFRKEGQNVTLSCEQNLNHDAMYWYRQDPGQGLRLIYYSQIVNDFQKGDIAEGYSVSREKKESFPLTVTSAQKNPTAFYLCASRDRGRRETQYFGPGTRLLVL.

This clone appeared a few times. This rearrangement joins TRBV30 to TRBJ1-2; D gene ambiguous. The ends were cut back, 5 bases at V and 5 bases at J, with 15 bases in the middle. The germline V gene encodes CDR1 GTSNPN and CDR2 SVGIG (reference sequence). This CDR3 is 13 amino acids long. CDR3 nucleotide sequence: TGTGCCTGGGCCCCCTTTGAGGGATATGGCTACACCTTC. Translated, it gives CAWAPFEGYGYTF.